A selection of T cell receptor beta chains follows, all from one sample in a study of shared clonotypes between healthy human individuals. Method: immunoSEQ multiplex PCR; TCRdb's copy keeps in-frame clones and lacks some. The sample has 2.3 million or so clones; approximately 95% are singletons. Material: naive CD4+ T cells from PBMCs. The receptors come from a man aged 18-30 years in good health. Some clones in this sample may be carry-over from other donors' samples. Each CDR3 is given without its conserved first and last residue.

V	J	CDR3
TRBV28	TRBJ1-4	ASNVNEKLF
TRBV2	TRBJ2-5	ASNWASGRAPETQY
TRBV27	TRBJ2-5	ASTQETQY
TRBV5-1	TRBJ1-1	ASSSFPGEAF
TRBV6-5	TRBJ1-1	ASRERGTEAF
TRBV5-1	TRBJ1-1	ASSRSTDYDTEAF
TRBV7-8	TRBJ2-3	ASSFVAGGVADTQY
TRBV29-1	TRBJ2-3	SVEGLHWVTQY
TRBV6-1	TRBJ2-2	ASWDRENTGELF
TRBV30	TRBJ2-7	AWSSGRGYEQY
TRBV27	TRBJ1-4	ASALAGRNEKLF
TRBV5-6	TRBJ1-2	ASSLWQYSPYGYT
TRBV6-5	TRBJ2-7	ASSYGNRGYYEQY
TRBV9	TRBJ2-7	ASSVVSRGGEQY
TRBV9	TRBJ2-3	ASRGASGRGGTDTQY
TRBV11-2	TRBJ2-2	ASSRLGTGELF
TRBV12-5	TRBJ1-1	ASGPAQPNTEAF